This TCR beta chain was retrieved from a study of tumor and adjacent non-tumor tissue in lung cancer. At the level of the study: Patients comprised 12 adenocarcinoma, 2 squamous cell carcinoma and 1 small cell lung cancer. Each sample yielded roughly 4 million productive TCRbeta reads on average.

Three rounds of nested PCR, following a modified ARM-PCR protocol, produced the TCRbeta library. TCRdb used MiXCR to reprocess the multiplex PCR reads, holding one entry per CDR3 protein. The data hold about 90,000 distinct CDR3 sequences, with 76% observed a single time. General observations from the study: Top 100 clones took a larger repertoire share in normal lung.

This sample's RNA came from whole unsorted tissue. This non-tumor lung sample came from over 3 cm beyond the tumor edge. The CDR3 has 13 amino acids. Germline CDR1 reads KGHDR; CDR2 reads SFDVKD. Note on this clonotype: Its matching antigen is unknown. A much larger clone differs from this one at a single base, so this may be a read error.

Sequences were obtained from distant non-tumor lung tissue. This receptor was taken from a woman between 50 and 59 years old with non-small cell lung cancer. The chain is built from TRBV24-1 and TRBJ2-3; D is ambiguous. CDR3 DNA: TGTGCCACCAGTGATGGCTTCGCAGATATGCAGTATTTT. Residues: CATSDGFADMQYF.